This T cell receptor beta chain is from a study of T cell changes during pregnancy in multiple sclerosis. CDR1 and CDR2 (germline): SGHNT, YYREEE (reference sequence). The CDR3 loop spans 14 amino acids. V lost 4 bases, J lost 7 bases, and 3 bases stayed unmatched. Only in-frame clones appear in the TCRdb table, and some are missing; sequencing was by immunoSEQ multiplex PCR. The sample contains around 36,000 clones, 90% of which appear only once. The chain joins TRBV5-4 to TRBJ1-4; 11 nucleotides agree with TRBD1. The clonotype comes from a female donor with multiple sclerosis, enrolled in a pregnancy study. The sample was CD4+ T cells from peripheral blood mononuclear cells, taken in the third trimester of pregnancy. In DNA, the CDR3 is TGTGCCAGCAGCCCCGGGACAGGGGGTGAAAAACTGTTTTTT. Translating gives CASSPGTGGEKLFF.